This T cell receptor beta chain was sequenced for a study of T-cell reconstitution after alpha-beta-depleted transplantation in children. Using unique molecular identifiers, the investigators prepared the TCRbeta library. TCRdb passed the PCR reads through MiXCR, listing each CDR3 protein once. Among approximately 490,000 distinct CDR3 sequences, roughly an eighth were seen once, and the ten largest hold about 5.4%. The trim removed 3 bases at V and 0 bases at J, leaving 10 bases unmatched. Germline assignment: CDR1 DFQATT and CDR2 SNEGSKA (reference sequence). The length of the CDR3 is 18 residues. The specimen was PBMCs from the stem cell graft donor, collected from the stem cell graft. The rearrangement links TRBV20-1 to TRBJ2-1; TRBD2 matches 11 bases. This receptor was taken from a human donor who donated a stem cell graft to a child with combined immunodeficiency. The CDR3 protein is CSASLGLAGGSSYNEQFF. The CDR3 region has the DNA TGCAGTGCTAGCCTGGGGCTAGCGGGAGGTAGCTCCTACAATGAGCAGTTCTTC.